What follows are 9 T cell receptor beta chains derived from one specimen sequenced in a study of blood T cell repertoires in COVID-19. Here immunoSEQ multiplex PCR was the method, and the copy in TCRdb shows in-frame clones only, minus some. The table shows approximately 240,000 clones, with 84% occurring only once. The specimen sequenced was peripheral blood. These receptor sequences come from a woman aged 40 to 50 who had recovered from COVID-19.

The rearrangement uses TRBV20-1 and TRBJ2-4; a possible D gene is TRBD2 (7 bases). CDR1 and CDR2 (germline): DFQATT, SNEGSKA (reference sequence). Trimming left V 5 bases short and J 11 bases short, with 13 bases between. This CDR3 contains 11 residues. The CDR3 nucleotides read TGCAGTGCTCAACGGGGGGCCGTTCAGTACTTC. Translating gives CSAQRGAVQYF.

The CDR3 sequence: CASSVGAGTEAFF. The DNA of the CDR3 is TGTGCCAGTAGTGTAGGGGCAGGAACTGAAGCTTTCTTT. The rearrangement uses TRBV19 and TRBJ1-1; possible D gene TRBD1, 5 bases. The V end lost 5 bases, the J end lost 5 bases, and 12 bases lay between the germline ends. Germline values: CDR1 LNHDA, CDR2 SQIVND (reference sequence). This CDR3 region has 13 residues. The entire variable domain, with the rest obtained from reference TRBV19 and TRBJ1-1, is as follows: DGGITQSPKYLFRKEGQNVTLSCEQNLNHDAMYWYRQDPGQGLRLIYYSQIVNDFQKGDIAEGYSVSREKKESFPLTVTSAQKNPTAFYLCASSVGAGTEAFFGQGTRLTVV.

The chain links TRBV18 to TRBJ1-3; 7 bases map to TRBD1. The CDR3 contains 19 residues. V was pared by 0 bases and J by 2 bases, with 13 bases of the junction left unmatched. The germline V gene has CDR1 KGHSH and CDR2 LQKENI. The CDR3 DNA is TGTGCCAGCTCACCACCGGGACAGTTACATACTCGGACTGGAAACACCATATATTTT. This gives the protein CASSPPGQLHTRTGNTIYF.

This chain links TRBV10-3 with TRBJ1-2; a weak D match, TRBD1 (6 bases). Germline assignment: CDR1 ENHRY and CDR2 SYGVKD. The CDR3 consists of 15 residues. The V and J ends lost 2 bases and 1 base respectively, with 11 bases between them. The CDR3 nucleotides are TGTGCCATCAGTGAGGGGACACTTGGTAACTATGGCTACACCTTC. Translated: CAISEGTLGNYGYTF.

J is TRBJ2-1 and V is TRBV9, with D possibly being TRBD1 (5 bases). V was shortened by 0 bases and J by 5 bases, with 9 bases between the two germline ends. CDR3 size: 14 residues. Germline values: CDR1 SGDLS, CDR2 YYNGEE. The CDR3 DNA follows: TGTGCCAGCAGCGTAGGCCCGGACAACAATGAGCAGTTCTTC. Translation: CASSVGPDNNEQFF.

This clone was seen a few times. This rearrangement joins TRBV5-1 to TRBJ1-3; D possibly corresponds to TRBD1 (5 bases). Per germline, CDR1 SGHRS and CDR2 YFSETQ. The V and J ends lost 1 base and 0 bases respectively, with 11 bases between them. This CDR3 is built from 16 residues. Here the CDR3 DNA reads TGCGCCAGCAGCTTGAATTCGGGGGGCTCTGGAAACACCATATATTTT. Protein sequence: CASSLNSGGSGNTIYF. Supplemented by reference TRBV5-1 and TRBJ1-3, the full variable domain reads KAGVTQTPRYLIKTRGQQVTLSCSPISGHRSVSWYQQTPGQGLQFLFEYFSETQRNKGNFPGRFSGRQFSNSRSEMNVSTLELGDSALYLCASSLNSGGSGNTIYFGEGSWLTVV.

DNA of the CDR3: TGTGCCAGCAGTCAGGAAACGTATCTAGCGGGGGGTTACAATGAGCAGTTCTTC. It translates to CASSQETYLAGGYNEQFF. The chain carries TRBV27 and TRBJ2-1, with 11 bases lining up with TRBD2. This CDR3 is built from 18 residues. V gave up 5 bases and J gave up 4 bases; unmatched junction bases: 13. Germline lookup yields CDR1 MNHEY and CDR2 SMNVEV (reference sequence).

The chain couples TRBV13 to TRBJ2-1, with 15 bases aligning to TRBD2. CDR1 is PRHDT and CDR2 is FYEKMQ in the germline V gene (reference sequence). CDR3 length: 18 amino acids. Germline trimming cut 5 bases from V and 3 bases from J; bases unmatched to any gene: 8. The CDR3 region is CASSTRTSGGAFYNEQFF. DNA for the CDR3: TGTGCCAGCAGCACTAGGACTAGCGGGGGGGCTTTCTACAATGAGCAGTTCTTC.

The chain links TRBV6-1 to TRBJ1-5; the D is unclear. Germline-derived CDR1 and CDR2 are MNHNS and SASEGT. V was clipped by 2 bases and J by 6 bases, with 14 bases between them. The CDR3 extends over 15 amino acids. CDR3 DNA sequence: TGTGCCAGCAGTGAACAGAGGGTTGGAACTCAGCCCCAGCATTTT. This translates into CASSEQRVGTQPQHF.